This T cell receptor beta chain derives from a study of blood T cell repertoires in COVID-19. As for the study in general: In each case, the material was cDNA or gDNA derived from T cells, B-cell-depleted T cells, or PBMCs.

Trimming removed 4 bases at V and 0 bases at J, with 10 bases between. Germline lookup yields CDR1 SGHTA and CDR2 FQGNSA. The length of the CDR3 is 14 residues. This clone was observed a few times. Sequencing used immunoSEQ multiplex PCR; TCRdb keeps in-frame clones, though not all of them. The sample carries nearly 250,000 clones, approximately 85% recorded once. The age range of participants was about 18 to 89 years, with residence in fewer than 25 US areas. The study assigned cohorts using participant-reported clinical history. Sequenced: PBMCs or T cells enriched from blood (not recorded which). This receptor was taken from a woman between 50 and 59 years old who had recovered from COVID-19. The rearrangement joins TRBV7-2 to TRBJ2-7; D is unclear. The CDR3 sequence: CASSSPPRSYEQYF. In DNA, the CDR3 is TGTGCCAGCAGCTCCCCCCCCCGCTCCTACGAGCAGTACTTC.